This entry is about one TCR beta chain. What it binds is unknown. This record belongs to a study of cytomegalovirus exposure and HLA in healthy donors. The primer mix had 60 Vbeta and 13 Jbeta primers. Here immunoSEQ multiplex PCR was the method, and the copy in TCRdb shows in-frame clones only, minus some. The data contain some 140,000 clones, 70% to 75% of them seen just once; the ten biggest clones take up about 1.2%. Notes on the study in general: Under in vitro conditions, a few CMV-associated chains were confirmed as specific for CMV antigens.

The V gene's germline CDR1 is SQVTM and CDR2 ANQGSEA. V dropped 7 bases and J dropped 1 base, with 13 bases sitting between them. The CDR3 is made up of 13 amino acids. The receptor was isolated from a woman between 35 and 50 years old in good health and CMV-seronegative. V usage is TRBV29-1 and J usage is TRBJ1-1, with D possibly being TRBD1 (5 bases). Sequencing input: PBMCs. The DNA of the CDR3 is TGCAGCGCCCAGCGACAGCAGAACACTGAAGCTTTCTTT. Amino acid sequence: CSAQRQQNTEAFF.